This TCR beta chain was sequenced for a study of vaccination and CD4 T cells after COVID-19. At the level of the study: Post-vaccine sample collection happened at a median of approximately 70 days after dose two, ranging 14 to 241. Each of the control cultures got a CEFX pool, an HIV-1 Nef pool, or no peptide.

A note on this clonotype: Its antigen is not known.

An Oncomine TCR Beta short-read assay was used to sequence the DNA from cultured CD4+ T cells. TCRdb passed the PCR reads through MiXCR, listing each CDR3 protein once. The sample has just over 20,000 distinct CDR3 sequences, 60% to 80% seen once. Germline V lookup: CDR1 SGHTA, CDR2 FQGNSA. After removal of 7 bases from V and 2 bases from J, the junction contained 6 bases not matched to a gene. CDR3 length: 14 amino acids. Treatment given: roughly 10-day PBMC culture with coronavirus spike peptide pools or control peptides (ViraFEST assay). Before TCRs were sequenced, ViraFEST expanded antigen-specific T cells with peptide pools.

The TCR sequence derives from a human donor who received a COVID-19 vaccine. Sequences were derived from CD4+ T cells from blood, cultured in vitro, sampled before SARS-CoV-2 vaccination. The J gene is TRBJ2-3, the V gene TRBV7-2, with 7 bases fitting TRBD1. The chain's CDR3 is CASKRTGNTDTQYF. CDR3 bases: TGTGCCAGCAAACGGACAGGAAACACAGATACGCAGTATTTT.